This T cell receptor (beta chain) was obtained from a study of Graves' ophthalmopathy and Graves' hyperthyroidism. Study-wide results and caveats: The model predicted progression of ophthalmopathy with a sensitivity of 60% to 71%, and its specificity was approximately 77%.

Active ophthalmopathy (CAS at least 3, NOSPECS at least 4), lasting under 3 months. A note on this clonotype: Its antigen is still unknown.

Beta-chain TCR CDR3 regions were amplified from RNA transcripts. RT-PCR was first run with HTBI primers, then multiplex PCR in a second round. TCRdb ran MiXCR on the multiplex PCR reads and lists one entry per CDR3 protein. The data show some 250,000 distinct CDR3 sequences, with around 42% seen just once and approximately 51% held by the top ten. The germline gives CDR1 SGHTS, CDR2 YDEGEE. Trimming removed 2 bases from V and 3 bases from J, with 24 bases in between. CDR3 size: 20 residues. Sequencing was performed on peripheral blood. The gene calls are TRBV5-8 and TRBJ2-6; unclear D gene. This TCR came from an adult man with Graves' ophthalmopathy. The CDR3 DNA sequence: TGTGCCAGCAGCTTAATCCAATCCGAGGCCGTGGTCGGTGGGGCCAACGTCCTGACTTTC. Translating it yields CASSLIQSEAVVGGANVLTF.